These T cell receptor beta chains were read from a single sample in a study of shared T cell receptors in the human thymus. Data came from immunoSEQ multiplex PCR; TCRdb stores just in-frame clones and leaves some out. In the table there are about 380,000 clones, about 95% of which are singletons. Sample: thymocytes. Receptors were obtained from a human donor. Both conserved end residues are part of each CDR3. A D gene is named only where the DNA matches it firmly. Only some rows state a clone size, as once, few, many or a class for expanded clones.

d_gene	abundance	v_gene	j_gene	CDR3nt	CDR3aa
TRBD2	NA	TRBV10-3	TRBJ2-3	TGTGCCATCAGTGGAGGGACTAGCGGGACCACAGATACGCAGTATTTT	CAISGGTSGTTDTQYF
NA	NA	TRBV7-6	TRBJ1-5	TGTGCCAGCAGCTTAGCAAACGGTGGAAGCAATCAGCCCCAGCATTTT	CASSLANGGSNQPQHF
NA	once	TRBV29-1	TRBJ2-1	TGCAGCGTTGGAGGGTACTCAAAGTTGTCCTACAATGAGCAGTTCTTC	CSVGGYSKLSYNEQFF
NA	NA	TRBV10-3	TRBJ2-7	TGTGCCATCAGTGAGTCCCAGGGATGGTTCTACGAGCAGTACTTC	CAISESQGWFYEQYF
NA	NA	TRBV27	TRBJ2-5	TGTGCCAGCAGCTCTCGTTCACAAGAGACCCAGTACTTC	CASSSRSQETQYF
NA	NA	TRBV27	TRBJ1-1	TGTGCCAGCAGCCCGAAGGGGGTCACTGAAGCTTTCTTT	CASSPKGVTEAFF
TRBD2	NA	TRBV19	TRBJ2-7	TGTGCCAGTAGTCCCGAGGGTAGCCAGCGGGGAAGCTCCTACGAGCAGTACTTC	CASSPEGSQRGSSYEQYF
TRBD1	NA	TRBV15	TRBJ2-1	TGTGCCACCAGCACAACAGGGGCTGAGCAGTTCTTC	CATSTTGAEQFF
NA	NA	TRBV28	TRBJ2-2	TGTGCCAGCAGTTTAAGGCCCATCACAGCCACGAACACCGGGGAGCTGTTTTTT	CASSLRPITATNTGELFF
NA	NA	TRBV6-1	TRBJ2-2	TGTGCCAGCAGTGAAGGAGGGGCGCGGGAACCGAACACCGGGGAGCTGTTTTTT	CASSEGGAREPNTGELFF
NA	NA	TRBV7-9	TRBJ1-1	TGTGCCAGCAGCCCCACAGGGACTGCTTTCTTT	CASSPTGTAFF
NA	NA	TRBV7-9	TRBJ2-2	TGTGCCAGCAGCTTAGATGGGCAGGGGGGCGGAGGACCCGGGGAGCTGTTTTTT	CASSLDGQGGGGPGELFF
NA	once	TRBV9	TRBJ2-1	TGTGCCAGCAGCGTAGAAGGACTCGCCAGCGATGAGCAGTTCTTC	CASSVEGLASDEQFF
TRBD1	once	TRBV5-4	TRBJ2-2	TGTGCCAGCAGCGCAGACGACAGGGTGGGGGAGCTGTTTTTT	CASSADDRVGELFF
NA	NA	TRBV13	TRBJ2-3	TGTGCCAGCAGCTTATGGGGTCGGGCAGATACGCAGTATTTT	CASSLWGRADTQYF
TRBD1	NA	TRBV5-5	TRBJ2-1	TGTGCCAGCAGCTTATACAGGGGGGCCTACAATGAGCAGTTCTTC	CASSLYRGAYNEQFF
TRBD1	NA	TRBV30	TRBJ2-2	TGTGCCTCCACGTTAGGAGGAAGGGGACAGGGGAACACCGGGGAGCTGTTTTTT	CASTLGGRGQGNTGELFF
NA	once	TRBV14	TRBJ2-5	TGTGCCAGCAGCCAAGATGAGGGAGGAGAGACCCAGTACTTC	CASSQDEGGETQYF
TRBD2	NA	TRBV7-2	TRBJ2-1	TGTGCCACCCTCGTTCGCGGGAGGGCCTACAATGAGCAGTTCTTC	CATLVRGRAYNEQFF
TRBD2	NA	TRBV15	TRBJ2-3	TGTGCCACCAGCAGAGGTACTAGCGGGAGGTGGGGTACGCAGTATTTT	CATSRGTSGRWGTQYF
NA	NA	TRBV19	TRBJ1-1	TGTGCCAGTAGTACCGGGCCGAACACTGAAGCTTTCTTT	CASSTGPNTEAFF
NA	NA	TRBV5-5	TRBJ2-7	TGTGCCTCCGGGGTTAGGCTGACCTACGAGCAGTACTTC	CASGVRLTYEQYF
TRBD2	NA	TRBV11-1	TRBJ2-3	TGTGCCAGCAGCTCGACTAGCGGGTTCCCAAGCACAGATACGCAGTATTTT	CASSSTSGFPSTDTQYF
NA	NA	TRBV28	TRBJ1-2	TGTGCCAGCAGTACCCCCAAGCTCGGACAGCTTAACTATGGCTACACCTTC	CASSTPKLGQLNYGYTF
TRBD2	NA	TRBV27	TRBJ2-1	TGTGCCAGCAGCCCTGATAGCGGGATGTACAATGAGCAGTTCTTC	CASSPDSGMYNEQFF
NA	once	TRBV6-1	TRBJ2-7	TGTGCCAGCGGGGTCTTCTCCTACGAGCAGTACTTC	CASGVFSYEQYF
NA	NA	TRBV14	TRBJ2-7	TGTGCCAGCAGCCAAGATCTAAAACCCTCCTACGAGCAGTACTTC	CASSQDLKPSYEQYF
TRBD1	NA	TRBV27	TRBJ1-6	TGTGCCAGCAGTGCGGACAGGGGATACTTAAATAATTCACCCCTCCACTTT	CASSADRGYLNNSPLHF
TRBD1	NA	TRBV9	TRBJ2-1	TGTGCCAGCAGCGCGAACAGGGGGACTGAGCAGTTCTTC	CASSANRGTEQFF
NA	NA	TRBV29-1	TRBJ2-3	TGCAGCGTTGAGCGGCAGGGGATATACACAGATACGCAGTATTTT	CSVERQGIYTDTQYF
NA	NA	TRBV7-8	TRBJ2-5	TGTGCCAGCAGCGTACTATGGGGAGGTAGAGAGACCCAGTACTTC	CASSVLWGGRETQYF
TRBD2	NA	TRBV9	TRBJ2-5	TGTGCCAGCAACGAAGCGGGAGAGGGTGTAGAGACCCAGTACTTC	CASNEAGEGVETQYF
TRBD1	NA	TRBV7-9	TRBJ2-3	TGTGCCAGCAGCTTAGCGAGAGGACAGGGGCGACGCACAGATACGCAGTATTTT	CASSLARGQGRRTDTQYF
NA	NA	TRBV4-3	TRBJ2-5	TGCGCCAGCAGCCAAGATTTAAGACAGTTACAAGAGACCCAGTACTTC	CASSQDLRQLQETQYF
NA	NA	TRBV18	TRBJ1-2	TGTGCCAGCTCACCAGAGTACGATGATGGCTACACCTTC	CASSPEYDDGYTF